The sequence of this T cell receptor beta chain was determined in a study of cytomegalovirus exposure and HLA in healthy donors. Study observations and caveats: Most observed TCR sequences were rare, whereas some public TCRs were detected in many donors. An ancestry cluster, one associated with Asian ancestry, reportedly showed fewer N-insertions than the approximately 650-donor mean in a later analysis.

The study ran its PCR with 60 Vbeta and 13 Jbeta primers. This table comes from immunoSEQ multiplex PCR, and its TCRdb copy is limited to in-frame clones, with some not included. Here the sample spans 100,000 to 150,000 clones, approximately 17% being singletons. This clone was seen more than once but under ten times. Its antigen remains unidentified. Unmatched junction bases numbered 11, after V lost 0 bases and J lost 3 bases. The germline V gene has CDR1 SGHAT and CDR2 FQNNGV. The CDR3 has 18 residues. Sequences were obtained from PBMCs. The gene calls are TRBV11-2 and TRBJ2-7, with TRBD2 identical over 10 bases. The clonotype comes from a female donor in good health and CMV-seropositive. The CDR3 here is CASSLDLKLAGSFYEQYF. In nucleotides, the CDR3 is TGTGCCAGCAGCTTAGATCTAAAACTAGCGGGAAGCTTCTACGAGCAGTACTTC. Combining the CDR3 with reference TRBV11-2 and TRBJ2-7 gives the whole variable domain EAGVAQSPRYKIIEKRQSVAFWCNPISGHATLYWYQQILGQGPKLLIQFQNNGVVDDSQLPKDRFSAERLKGVDSTLKIQPAKLEDSAVYLCASSLDLKLAGSFYEQYFGPGTRLTVT.